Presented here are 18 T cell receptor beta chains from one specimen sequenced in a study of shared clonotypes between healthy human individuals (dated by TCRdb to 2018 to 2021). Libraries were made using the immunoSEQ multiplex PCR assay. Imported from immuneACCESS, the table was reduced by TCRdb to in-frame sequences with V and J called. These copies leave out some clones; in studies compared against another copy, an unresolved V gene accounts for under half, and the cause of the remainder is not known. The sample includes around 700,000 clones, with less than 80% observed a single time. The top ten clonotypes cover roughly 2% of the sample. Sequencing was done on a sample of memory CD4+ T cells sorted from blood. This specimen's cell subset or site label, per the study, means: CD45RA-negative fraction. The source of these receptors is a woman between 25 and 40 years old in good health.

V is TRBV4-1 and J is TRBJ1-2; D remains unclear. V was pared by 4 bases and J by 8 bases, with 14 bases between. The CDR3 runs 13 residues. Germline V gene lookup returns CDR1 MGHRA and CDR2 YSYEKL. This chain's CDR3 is CASSLETRAGYTF. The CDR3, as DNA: TGCGCCAGCAGCCTTGAGACGAGGGCCGGCTACACCTTC.

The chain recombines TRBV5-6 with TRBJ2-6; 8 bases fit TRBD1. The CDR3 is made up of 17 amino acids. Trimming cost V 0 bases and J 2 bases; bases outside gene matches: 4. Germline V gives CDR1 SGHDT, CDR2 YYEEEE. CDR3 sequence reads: CASSLGQGATGANVLTF. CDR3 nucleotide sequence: TGTGCCAGCAGCTTGGGGCAGGGGGCTACTGGGGCCAACGTCCTGACTTTC.

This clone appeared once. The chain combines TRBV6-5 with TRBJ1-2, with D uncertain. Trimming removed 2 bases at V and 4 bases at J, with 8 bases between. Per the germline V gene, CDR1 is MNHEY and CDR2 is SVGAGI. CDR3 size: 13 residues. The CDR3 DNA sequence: TGTGCCAGCAGTTACATCGGAAGCTATGGCTACACCTTC. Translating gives CASSYIGSYGYTF.

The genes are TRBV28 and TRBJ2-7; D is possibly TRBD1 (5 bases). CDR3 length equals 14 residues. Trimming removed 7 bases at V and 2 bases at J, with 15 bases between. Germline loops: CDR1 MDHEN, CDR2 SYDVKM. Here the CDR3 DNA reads TGTGCCAGCACAAAGGGGAATTCCCCCTACGAGCAGTACTTC. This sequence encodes CASTKGNSPYEQYF.

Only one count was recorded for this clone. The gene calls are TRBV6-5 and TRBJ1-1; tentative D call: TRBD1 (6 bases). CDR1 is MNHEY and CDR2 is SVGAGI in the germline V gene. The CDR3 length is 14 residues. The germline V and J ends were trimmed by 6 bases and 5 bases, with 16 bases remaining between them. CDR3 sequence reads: CASRKTGTRTEAFF. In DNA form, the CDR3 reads TGTGCCAGCAGAAAGACAGGCACAAGGACTGAAGCTTTCTTT.

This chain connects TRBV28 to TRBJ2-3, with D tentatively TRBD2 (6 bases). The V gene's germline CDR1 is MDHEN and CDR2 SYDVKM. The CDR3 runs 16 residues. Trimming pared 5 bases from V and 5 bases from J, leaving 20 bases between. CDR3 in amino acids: CASSPGSGSTGDTQYF. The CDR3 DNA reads TGTGCCAGCAGTCCCGGGAGTGGTTCCACGGGAGATACGCAGTATTTT. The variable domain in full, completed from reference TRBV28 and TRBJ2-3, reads DVKVTQSSRYLVKRTGEKVFLECVQDMDHENMFWYRQDPGLGLRLIYFSYDVKMKEKGDIPEGYSVSREKKERFSLILESASTNQTSMYLCASSPGSGSTGDTQYFGPGTRLTVL.

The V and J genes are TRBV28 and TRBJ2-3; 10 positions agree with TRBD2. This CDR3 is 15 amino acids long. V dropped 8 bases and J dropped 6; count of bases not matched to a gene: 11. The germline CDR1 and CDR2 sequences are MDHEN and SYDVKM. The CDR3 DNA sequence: TGTGCCAGCCAAGGAGCGGGAGGGCTACGGGATACGCAGTATTTT. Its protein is CASQGAGGLRDTQYF.

CDR3 DNA sequence: TGTGCCAGCAGCTGGAGCGGAACGAACACCGGGGAGCTGTTTTTT. Protein product: CASSWSGTNTGELFF. The V and J genes are TRBV11-2 and TRBJ2-2, with D perhaps TRBD2 (5 bases). CDR1 and CDR2 (germline): SGHAT, FQNNGV. V lost 4 bases to trimming and J lost 0 bases, with 9 bases between them. The CDR3 consists of 15 residues.

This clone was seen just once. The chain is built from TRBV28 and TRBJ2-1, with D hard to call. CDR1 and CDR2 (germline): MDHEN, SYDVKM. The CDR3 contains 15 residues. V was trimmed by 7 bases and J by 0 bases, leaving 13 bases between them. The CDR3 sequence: CASTPRFSSYNEQFF. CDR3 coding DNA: TGTGCCAGCACCCCGAGGTTTAGCTCCTACAATGAGCAGTTCTTC.

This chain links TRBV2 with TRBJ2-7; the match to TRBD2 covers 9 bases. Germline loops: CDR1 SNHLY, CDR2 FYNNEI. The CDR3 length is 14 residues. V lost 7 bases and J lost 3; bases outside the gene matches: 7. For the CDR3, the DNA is TGTGCCAGCACCATAGCGGGAGCGAACTACGAGCAGTACTTC. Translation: CASTIAGANYEQYF.

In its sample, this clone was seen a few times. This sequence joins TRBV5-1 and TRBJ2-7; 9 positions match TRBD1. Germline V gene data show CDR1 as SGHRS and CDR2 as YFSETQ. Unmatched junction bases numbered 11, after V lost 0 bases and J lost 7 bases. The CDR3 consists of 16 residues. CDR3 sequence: CASSLGTGAAVSEQYF. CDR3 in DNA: TGCGCCAGCAGCTTGGGGACAGGGGCGGCTGTCTCGGAGCAGTACTTC.

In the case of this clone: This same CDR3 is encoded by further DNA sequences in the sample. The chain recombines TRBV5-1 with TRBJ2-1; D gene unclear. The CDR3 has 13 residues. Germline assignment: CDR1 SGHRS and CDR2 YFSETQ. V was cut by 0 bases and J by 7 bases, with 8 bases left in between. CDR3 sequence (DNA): TGCGCCAGCAGCTTGGGGGTCGGTAATGAGCAGTTCTTC. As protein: CASSLGVGNEQFF.

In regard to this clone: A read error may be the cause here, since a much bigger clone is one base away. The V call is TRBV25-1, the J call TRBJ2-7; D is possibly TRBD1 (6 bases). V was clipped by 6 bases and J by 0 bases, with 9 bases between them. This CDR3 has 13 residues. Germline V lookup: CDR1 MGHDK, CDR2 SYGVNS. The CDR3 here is CASSQDSSYEQYF. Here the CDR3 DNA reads TGTGCCAGCAGCCAGGACAGCTCCTACGAGCAGTACTTC.

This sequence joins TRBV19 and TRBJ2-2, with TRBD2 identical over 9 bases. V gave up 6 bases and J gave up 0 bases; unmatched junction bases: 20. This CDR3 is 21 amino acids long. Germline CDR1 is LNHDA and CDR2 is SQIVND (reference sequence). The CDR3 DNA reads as TGTGCCAGTAGGAAAGAAGGCAGGGGACTAGCAGATGAAACGAACACCGGGGAGCTGTTTTTT. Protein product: CASRKEGRGLADETNTGELFF.

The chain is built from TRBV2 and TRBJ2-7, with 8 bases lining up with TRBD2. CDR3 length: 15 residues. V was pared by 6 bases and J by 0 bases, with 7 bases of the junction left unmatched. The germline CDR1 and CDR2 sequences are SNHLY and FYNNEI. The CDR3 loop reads CASRLAVQGSYEQYF. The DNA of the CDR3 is TGTGCCAGCAGACTAGCGGTACAAGGCTCCTACGAGCAGTACTTC. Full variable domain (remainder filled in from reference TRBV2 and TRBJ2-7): EPEVTQTPSHQVTQMGQEVILRCVPISNHLYFYWYRQILGQKVEFLVSFYNNEISEKSEIFDDQFSVERPDGSNFTLKIRSTKLEDSAMYFCASRLAVQGSYEQYFGPGTRLTVT.

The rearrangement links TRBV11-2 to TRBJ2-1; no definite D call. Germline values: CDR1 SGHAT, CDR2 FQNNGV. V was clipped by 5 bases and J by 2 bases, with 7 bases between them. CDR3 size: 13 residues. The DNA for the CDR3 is TGTGCCAGCAGCAGGGTACCCTACAATGAGCAGTTCTTC. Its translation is CASSRVPYNEQFF.

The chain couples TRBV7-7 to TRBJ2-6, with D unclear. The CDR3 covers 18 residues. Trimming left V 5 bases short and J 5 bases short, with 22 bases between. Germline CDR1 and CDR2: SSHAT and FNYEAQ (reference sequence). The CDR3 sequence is CASSHYTVPQSRANVLTF. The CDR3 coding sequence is TGTGCCAGCAGCCACTATACAGTGCCACAAAGTCGGGCCAACGTCCTGACTTTC.

The CDR3 DNA follows: TGTGCCAGCAGCCCTAGGGTAGGAGTTAGAACCGGGGAGCTGTTTTTT. This encodes CASSPRVGVRTGELFF. The rearrangement uses TRBV7-2 and TRBJ2-2; no clear D. This CDR3 spans 16 amino acids. Between the trimmed V and J ends, which lost 5 bases and 5 bases, there was a span of 18 bases. The germline CDR1 and CDR2 sequences are SGHTA and FQGNSA.